The 2 T cell receptor beta chains below all came from one sample that was sequenced in a study of T cell responses to AZD1222 COVID-19 vaccine. Some clones are missing from TCRdb's copy, which holds only in-frame ones; the method was immunoSEQ multiplex PCR. This sample has 85,000 to 130,000 clones, with about 93% found just once. The source material was peripheral blood, sampled on day 0 of AZD1222 vaccination. Every receptor here comes from an adult in good health.

The gene calls are TRBV19 and TRBJ2-1; 12 bases align to TRBD2. From germline, CDR1 is LNHDA and CDR2 SQIVND (reference sequence). This CDR3 has 14 amino acids. J gave up 5 bases and V 6 bases, and 2 bases lay outside the gene matches. The CDR3 protein is CASRRTSGDNEQFF. CDR3 DNA: TGTGCCAGTAGGCGGACTAGCGGGGACAATGAGCAGTTCTTC.

This chain joins TRBV6-5 and TRBJ1-1, with a possible D match to TRBD1 (6 bases). CDR3 length: 14 amino acids. The germline CDR1 and CDR2 sequences are MNHEY and SVGAGI. V was cut by 6 bases and J by 6 bases, with 17 bases left in between. CDR3 nucleotides: TGTGCCAGCAGCCTCAGGGGCCTGGGCGCTGAAGCTTTCTTT. Protein: CASSLRGLGAEAFF.